This TCR beta chain was captured by sequencing in a study of blood T cell repertoires in COVID-19. This table comes from immunoSEQ multiplex PCR, and its TCRdb copy is limited to in-frame clones, with some not included. The sample holds about 160,000 clones; roughly 87% are singletons and the top ten take around 3.9%. The TCR originated in a woman in her sixties who had recovered from COVID-19. The specimen sequenced was peripheral blood.

CDR3 region: CASSRLGGPTNTEAFF. In DNA, the CDR3 is TGTGCCAGCAGCCGACTCGGGGGACCTACGAACACTGAAGCTTTCTTT. The J gene is TRBJ1-1, the V gene TRBV3-1 (or the pseudogene TRBV3-2); D might be TRBD1 (5 bases). The CDR3 sequence is 16 residues long. Germline loops: CDR1 LGHDT, CDR2 YNNKEL (reference sequence). V was trimmed by 4 bases and J by 1 base, leaving 16 bases between them.